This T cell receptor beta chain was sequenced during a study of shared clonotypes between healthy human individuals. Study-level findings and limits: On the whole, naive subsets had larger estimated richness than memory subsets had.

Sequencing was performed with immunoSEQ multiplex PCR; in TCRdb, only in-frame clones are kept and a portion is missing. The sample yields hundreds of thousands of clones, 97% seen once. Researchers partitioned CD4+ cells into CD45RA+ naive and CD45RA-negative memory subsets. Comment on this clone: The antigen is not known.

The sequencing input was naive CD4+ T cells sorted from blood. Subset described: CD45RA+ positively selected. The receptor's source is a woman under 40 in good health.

In DNA, the CDR3 is TGCAGCGCCATAGGCTACGAGCAGTACTTC. Translating it yields CSAIGYEQYF. The chain couples TRBV29-1 to TRBJ2-7; D unresolved. CDR3 size: 10 residues. The germline V gene encodes CDR1 SQVTM and CDR2 ANQGSEA. The V and J ends lost 7 bases and 3 bases respectively, with 7 bases between them.